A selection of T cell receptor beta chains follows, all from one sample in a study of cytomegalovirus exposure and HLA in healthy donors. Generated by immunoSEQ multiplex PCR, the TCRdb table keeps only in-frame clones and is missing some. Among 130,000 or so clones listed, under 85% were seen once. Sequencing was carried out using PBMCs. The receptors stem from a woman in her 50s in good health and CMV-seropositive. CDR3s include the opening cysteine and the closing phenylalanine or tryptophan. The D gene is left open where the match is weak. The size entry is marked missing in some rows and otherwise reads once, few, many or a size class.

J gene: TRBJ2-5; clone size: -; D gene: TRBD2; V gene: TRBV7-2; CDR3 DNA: TGTGCCAGCAGCGCCGGACTAGTGATAGAGACCCAGTACTTC; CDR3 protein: CASSAGLVIETQYF
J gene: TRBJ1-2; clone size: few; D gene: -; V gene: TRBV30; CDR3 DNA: TGTGCCCGGGGGGCCCTTACGGGCTACACCTTC; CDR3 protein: CARGALTGYTF
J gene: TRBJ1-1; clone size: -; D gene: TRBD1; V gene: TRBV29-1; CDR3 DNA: TGCAGCGTAGGGACAGGGGGCAAAGCTTTCTTT; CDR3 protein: CSVGTGGKAFF
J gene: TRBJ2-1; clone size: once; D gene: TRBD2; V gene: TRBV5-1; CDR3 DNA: TGCGCCAGCAGCTTGGAAGGACTAGCGGGGGGGAGTGAGCAGTTCTTC; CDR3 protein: CASSLEGLAGGSEQFF
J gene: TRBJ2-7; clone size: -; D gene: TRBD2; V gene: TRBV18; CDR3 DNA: TGTGCGGGCTCGACGGGGGGGAACGAGCAGTACTTC; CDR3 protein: CAGSTGGNEQYF
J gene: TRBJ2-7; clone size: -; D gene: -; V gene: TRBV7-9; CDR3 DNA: TGTGCCAGCAGCTTGACAGACGAGCAGTACTTC; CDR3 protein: CASSLTDEQYF
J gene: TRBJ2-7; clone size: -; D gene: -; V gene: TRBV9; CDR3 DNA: TGTGCCAGCAGCGGATCCGGGTTCCCCTACGAGCAGTACTTC; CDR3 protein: CASSGSGFPYEQYF
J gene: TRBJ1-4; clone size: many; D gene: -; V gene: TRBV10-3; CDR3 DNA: TGTGCCATCAGTGAGCCAGGGGTTAATGAAAAACTGTTTTTT; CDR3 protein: CAISEPGVNEKLFF
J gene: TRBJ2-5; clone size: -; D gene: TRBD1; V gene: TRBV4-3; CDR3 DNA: TGCGCCAGCAGCCAAGAACCCGGACAGGGTAACCAAGAGACCCAGTACTTC; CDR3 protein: CASSQEPGQGNQETQYF
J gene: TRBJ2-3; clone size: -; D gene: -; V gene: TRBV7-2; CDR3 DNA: TGTGCCAGCAGCCCCCTGGGAGGGGGGCTTTCAGATACGCAGTATTTT; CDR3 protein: CASSPLGGGLSDTQYF
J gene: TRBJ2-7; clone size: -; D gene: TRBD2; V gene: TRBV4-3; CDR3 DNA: TGCGCCAGCAGCTTGACTAGCGGAGATACCTACGAGCAGTACTTC; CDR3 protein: CASSLTSGDTYEQYF
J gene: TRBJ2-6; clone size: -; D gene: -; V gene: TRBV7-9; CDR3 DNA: TGTGCCAGCAGCTTAGCGCTAGCTGGGGCCAACGTCCTGACTTTC; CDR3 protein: CASSLALAGANVLTF
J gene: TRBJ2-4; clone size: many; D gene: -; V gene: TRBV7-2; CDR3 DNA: TGTGCCAGCAGCCTACTAAACATTCAGTACTTC; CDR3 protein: CASSLLNIQYF
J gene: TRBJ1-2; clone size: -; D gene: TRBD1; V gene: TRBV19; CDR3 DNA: TGTGCCAGTAGTTTGACTACAGGGGGCTGGAACTATGGCTACACCTTC; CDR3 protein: CASSLTTGGWNYGYTF
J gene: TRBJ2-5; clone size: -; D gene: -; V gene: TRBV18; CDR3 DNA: TGTGCCAGCTCACCGAAGGAGCTGGAAGAGACCCAGTACTTC; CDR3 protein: CASSPKELEETQYF
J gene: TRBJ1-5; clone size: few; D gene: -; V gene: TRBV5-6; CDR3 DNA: TGTGCCAGCAGCTCGACGGACAGCAGCAATCAGCCCCAGCATTTT; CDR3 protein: CASSSTDSSNQPQHF
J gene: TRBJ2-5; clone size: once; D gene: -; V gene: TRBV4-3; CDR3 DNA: TGCGCCAGCAGCCTGTCCGGCGGGGCTCAAGAGACCCAGTACTTC; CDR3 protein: CASSLSGGAQETQYF